This T cell receptor beta chain derives from a study of cytomegalovirus exposure and HLA in healthy donors. Findings and limits, study-wide: Reports credit the classifier with highly specific, highly sensitive diagnosis of cytomegalovirus status. It was found in a later analysis that first-cohort TCR clusters tended to co-occur in the 130 or so validation repertoires.

Concerning this clone: Its matching antigen is unknown. Other DNA sequences within the sample encode an identical CDR3.

V lost 4 bases, J lost 2 bases, and 3 bases stayed unmatched. The CDR3 covers 13 residues. CDR1 and CDR2 from the germline V gene are SQVTM and ANQGSEA. Only in-frame clones appear in the TCRdb table, and some are missing; sequencing was by immunoSEQ multiplex PCR. The table lists over 150,000 clones, approximately 96% of them singletons. The TCR originated in a woman younger than 30 in good health and CMV-seronegative. The chain employs TRBV29-1 and TRBJ1-2; 8 bases map to TRBD1. Sequences were obtained from PBMCs. The CDR3 nucleotides are TGCAGCGTTGGGACAGGGACCAACTATGGCTACACCTTC. Translated, it gives CSVGTGTNYGYTF.